What follows are 25 T cell receptor beta chains derived from one specimen sequenced in a study of T cells in narcolepsy. Assay: immunoSEQ multiplex PCR; the TCRdb copy retains only in-frame clones and omits some. In the table there are 20,000 to 25,000 clones, almost 85% of which are singletons. The sample consisted of CD45RA- memory CD4+ T cells from PBMCs. These receptors all stem from a human donor with narcolepsy.

The chain uses TRBV20-1 and TRBJ1-2; D gene uncertain. Between the trimmed V and J ends, which lost 4 bases and 10 bases, there was a span of 13 bases. This CDR3 region has 11 residues. Germline CDR1 reads DFQATT; CDR2 reads SNEGSKA (reference sequence). As DNA, the CDR3 is TGCAGTGCTAAGGACCGCGCCATCTACACCTTC. Translating it yields CSAKDRAIYTF.

The rearrangement joins TRBV6-6 to TRBJ2-5; D unresolved. The germline CDR1 and CDR2 sequences are MNHNY and SVGAGI (reference sequence). This CDR3 has 12 residues. The germline V and J ends were trimmed by 10 bases and 1 base, with 10 bases remaining between them. In DNA form, the CDR3 reads TGTGCCACCTGCCTCCCCCAAGAGACCCAGTACTTC. Translating gives CATCLPQETQYF.

This chain connects TRBV9 to TRBJ1-5, with D possibly being TRBD1 (5 bases). The CDR3 totals 14 residues. Germline V gene sequence: CDR1 SGDLS, CDR2 YYNGEE. The germline V and J ends were trimmed by 2 bases and 6 bases, with 12 bases remaining between them. The CDR3 sequence is CASSVAGVGQPQHF. DNA of the CDR3: TGTGCCAGCAGCGTTGCGGGGGTGGGTCAGCCCCAGCATTTT.

The gene calls are TRBV28 and TRBJ1-2; no reliable D call. The length of the CDR3 is 12 residues. V was pared by 4 bases and J by 2 bases, with 5 bases between. Germline CDR1 reads MDHEN; CDR2 reads SYDVKM. Here the CDR3 reads CASSSQNYGYTF. CDR3 nucleotide sequence: TGTGCCAGCAGTTCACAGAACTATGGCTACACCTTC.

This clone turned up a few times. The rearrangement links TRBV6-6 to TRBJ2-7, with 7 bases aligning to TRBD1. Germline-derived CDR1 and CDR2 are MNHNY and SVGAGI (reference sequence). Trimming cost V 7 bases and J 4 bases; bases outside gene matches: 4. The CDR3 loop spans 12 amino acids. Here the CDR3 DNA reads TGTGCCAGCATGGGCAGGGGGTACGAGCAGTACTTC. Translation: CASMGRGYEQYF.

The CDR3 is CASSLGGGTDTQYF. CDR3 DNA: TGTGCCAGCAGCTTAGGCGGCGGGACAGATACGCAGTATTTT. The chain has TRBV11-2 and TRBJ2-3, with a weak D call TRBD2 (5 bases). Trimming cost V 1 base and J 3 bases, with 8 bases left between them. Germline V CDR1 and CDR2: SGHAT, FQNNGV. The CDR3 totals 14 residues.

The CDR3 DNA sequence: TGTGCCACCAGACGGGCCTCTGGGGCCAACGTCCTGACTTTC. Translated: CATRRASGANVLTF. The gene calls are TRBV6-5 and TRBJ2-6; no clear D. Per germline, CDR1 MNHEY and CDR2 SVGAGI. This CDR3 is built from 14 residues. The V end lost 10 bases, the J end lost 0 bases, and 10 bases lay between the germline ends.

The rearrangement links TRBV7-2 to TRBJ2-2; D might be TRBD1 (6 bases). Germline V gives CDR1 SGHTA, CDR2 FQGNSA. The germline V and J ends were trimmed by 8 bases and 5 bases, with 21 bases remaining between them. The CDR3 is 16 residues long. CDR3 sequence (DNA): TGTGCCAGCGGAAAGACAGGCCTCACAGGGACCGGGGAGCTGTTTTTT. This encodes CASGKTGLTGTGELFF. Looking up the rest from reference TRBV7-2 and TRBJ2-2 gives the full variable domain: GAGVSQSPSNKVTEKGKDVELRCDPISGHTALYWYRQSLGQGLEFLIYFQGNSAPDKSGLPSDRFSAERTGGSVSTLTIQRTQQEDSAVYLCASGKTGLTGTGELFFGEGSRLTVL.

The V gene is TRBV28, the J gene TRBJ2-7; unclear D gene. Trimming left V 1 base short and J 3 bases short, with 1 base between. Germline-derived CDR1 and CDR2 are MDHEN and SYDVKM. This CDR3 is built from 11 residues. This CDR3 reads CASSLFYEQYF. CDR3 bases: TGTGCCAGCAGTTTATTCTACGAGCAGTACTTC.

This clone was seen a single time. The rearrangement links TRBV29-1 to TRBJ2-7; no firm D call. Germline CDR1 and CDR2: SQVTM and ANQGSEA. CDR3 length equals 13 residues. With 6 bases removed from V and 2 bases from J, the gap between germline ends came to 14 bases. The CDR3 sequence: CSVSGVTAYEQYF. The CDR3, as DNA: TGCAGCGTGAGTGGAGTCACGGCCTACGAGCAGTACTTC.

V is TRBV5-4 and J is TRBJ2-7, with TRBD1 matching 7 bases. V lost 2 bases to trimming and J lost 5 bases; unmatched junction nucleotides: 13. Per the germline V gene, CDR1 is SGHNT and CDR2 is YYREEE (reference sequence). CDR3 size: 16 residues. CDR3 region: CASSFRGFSDSDEQYF. The CDR3 DNA reads TGTGCCAGCAGCTTCAGGGGGTTCTCAGACTCGGACGAGCAGTACTTC.

The rearrangement links TRBV6-1 to TRBJ2-5; D gene unclear. Between the trimmed V and J ends, which lost 8 bases and 6 bases, there was a span of 10 bases. Germline CDR1 and CDR2: MNHNS and SASEGT. CDR3 size: 11 residues. DNA for the CDR3: TGTGCCAGCGCCAAATTCAAGACCCAGTACTTC. Protein product: CASAKFKTQYF.

The CDR3 DNA reads as TGTGCCAGTAGTATTTGGCCGGCACCCTACAATGAGCAGTTCTTC. Residues: CASSIWPAPYNEQFF. This chain joins TRBV19 and TRBJ2-1; D is unresolved. CDR1 LNHDA and CDR2 SQIVND come from the germline V gene (reference sequence). The V end was cut by 3 bases, the J end by 2 bases, with 11 bases between. The CDR3 consists of 15 residues.

The chain couples TRBV27 to TRBJ2-3; tentatively, D is TRBD1 (6 bases). The germline gives CDR1 MNHEY, CDR2 SMNVEV (reference sequence). CDR3 size: 12 residues. The V and J ends lost 3 bases and 7 bases respectively, with 8 bases between them. DNA of the CDR3: TGTGCCAGCAGTTTTACAGGGAATACGCAGTATTTT. It codes for CASSFTGNTQYF.

This clone was observed once. CDR3 protein: CASSLAGLAHETQYF. The CDR3, as DNA: TGTGCCAGCAGCTTGGCCGGACTAGCCCATGAGACCCAGTACTTC. The chain couples TRBV5-4 to TRBJ2-5; 8 bases agree with TRBD2. The J segment lost 5 bases and the V segment lost 0 bases, leaving 6 bases of the junction unmatched. The CDR3 runs 15 residues. Germline CDR1 reads SGHNT; CDR2 reads YYREEE (reference sequence).

The J gene is TRBJ1-6, the V gene TRBV6-1; no definite D call. The CDR3 covers 13 residues. V lost 2 bases and J lost 10, with 9 bases in between. In germline, CDR1 is MNHNS, CDR2 SASEGT. CDR3 coding DNA: TGTGCCAGCAGTGAAAGGGTAGTATCACCCCTCCACTTT. Translated, it gives CASSERVVSPLHF.

The V and J genes are TRBV7-7 and TRBJ2-5; D may be TRBD2 (7 bases). V was trimmed by 5 bases and J by 6 bases, leaving 16 bases between them. This CDR3 has 14 amino acids. Germline CDR1 and CDR2: SSHAT and FNYEAQ (reference sequence). This chain's CDR3 is CASSTHSGGQTQYF. Here the CDR3 DNA reads TGTGCCAGCAGCACTCACTCGGGGGGCCAGACCCAGTACTTC.

Written as DNA, the CDR3 is TGCGCCAGCAGCCCTTCCCCGGGACTAGCGGGATTCGAGCAGTACTTC. This sequence encodes CASSPSPGLAGFEQYF. This chain connects TRBV5-1 to TRBJ2-7; 13 bases agree with TRBD2. The germline V gene encodes CDR1 SGHRS and CDR2 YFSETQ. CDR3 length: 16 residues. Losses at the gene ends were 4 bases for V and 6 bases for J; bases not matched to a gene: 10.

The chain carries TRBV5-8 and TRBJ2-5; TRBD1 agrees at 9 bases. The junction had 6 bases not matched to a gene; V was cut back by 4 bases and J by 2 bases. Looked up from germline, CDR1 is SGHTS and CDR2 is YDEGEE. This CDR3 comprises 15 residues. CDR3 amino acids: CASSQGDRDQETQYF. CDR3 coding DNA: TGTGCCAGCAGCCAGGGGGACAGGGATCAAGAGACCCAGTACTTC. Combining the CDR3 with reference TRBV5-8 and TRBJ2-5 gives the whole variable domain EAGVTQSPTHLIKTRGQQATLRCSPISGHTSVYWYQQALGLGLQFLLWYDEGEERNRGNFPPRFSGRQFPNYSSELNVNALELEDSALYLCASSQGDRDQETQYFGPGTRLLVL.

The rearrangement uses TRBV7-2 and TRBJ2-5, with 10 bases that match TRBD2. CDR3 length: 15 amino acids. The germline gives CDR1 SGHTA, CDR2 FQGNSA. V shed 3 bases and J 0 bases; nucleotides not matched to a gene: 1. CDR3 in amino acids: CASSLTSGYQETQYF. CDR3 nucleotides: TGTGCCAGCAGCTTGACTAGCGGGTACCAAGAGACCCAGTACTTC.

The rearrangement uses TRBV10-1 and TRBJ1-4; 8 nucleotides line up with TRBD1. V lost 0 bases and J lost 7; bases outside the gene matches: 4. The CDR3 runs to 15 residues. Germline V CDR1 and CDR2: WNHNN, SYGVQD (reference sequence). CDR3 amino acids: CASSESGTGREKLFF. CDR3 nucleotides: TGCGCCAGCAGTGAGTCCGGGACAGGACGTGAAAAACTGTTTTTT.

The chain employs TRBV6-1 and TRBJ2-1; 7 positions agree with TRBD1. Germline trimming cut 5 bases from V and 8 bases from J; bases unmatched to any gene: 12. Germline values: CDR1 MNHNS, CDR2 SASEGT. This CDR3 comprises 15 residues. The CDR3 reads CASSPGTDARDEQFF. The CDR3 DNA is TGTGCCAGCAGTCCCGGGACAGATGCACGGGATGAGCAGTTCTTC.

The chain combines TRBV28 with TRBJ1-5, with TRBD1 matching over 9 bases. CDR3 length: 15 residues. The V gene's germline CDR1 is MDHEN and CDR2 SYDVKM. Trimming removed 2 bases from V and 4 bases from J; junction bases left unmatched: 3. The CDR3 loop reads CASSLRTGVNQPQHF. The CDR3 nucleotides are TGTGCCAGCAGTTTACGGACAGGGGTTAATCAGCCCCAGCATTTT.

In this sample, this clone turned up once. V and J are TRBV27 and TRBJ1-5; TRBD1 matches at 7 bases. With V trimmed by 6 bases and J by 6 bases, 17 bases remained unmatched. Germline-derived CDR1 and CDR2 are MNHEY and SMNVEV (reference sequence). The CDR3 covers 17 residues. Here the CDR3 reads CASSQSHRGAFSQPQHF. As DNA, the CDR3 is TGTGCCAGCAGCCAAAGCCACAGGGGCGCCTTTAGTCAGCCCCAGCATTTT.

The chain joins TRBV7-2 to TRBJ2-5; D possibly matches TRBD1 or TRBD2 (6 bases each). The CDR3 contains 13 residues. The ends were cut back, 1 base at V and 4 bases at J, with 7 bases in the middle. Germline lookup yields CDR1 SGHTA and CDR2 FQGNSA. In DNA form, the CDR3 reads TGTGCCAGCAGCTTAGAGGGGGGAGAGACCCAGTACTTC. Translation gives CASSLEGGETQYF.